This T cell receptor (beta chain) was sequenced for a study of cytomegalovirus exposure and HLA in healthy donors. Nominally healthy donors provided the samples, though records likely missed some immune exposures. The study ran its PCR with 60 Vbeta and 13 Jbeta primers. Repertoires were generated with immunoSEQ multiplex PCR, while TCRdb's copy carries only in-frame clones and drops some. The sample has around 200,000 clones, more than 65% seen once. CDR1 and CDR2 from the germline V gene are SGHNT and YYREEE (reference sequence). This CDR3 has 15 residues. Trimming removed 4 bases from V and 0 bases from J; junction bases left unmatched: 7. Whole-study results and caveats: Relative to equally common others, HLA-associated TCR beta chains showed greater clonal expansion in a later analysis.

This clone has a handful of counts. The antigen remains unidentified. The rearrangement uses TRBV5-4 and TRBJ2-7, with 7 nucleotides matching TRBD2. Sequencing was performed on PBMCs. The receptor comes from a girl under 10 years old in good health and CMV-seropositive. The CDR3 region is CASSGSSGYSYEQYF. CDR3 in DNA: TGTGCCAGCAGCGGGTCTAGCGGCTACTCCTACGAGCAGTACTTC.